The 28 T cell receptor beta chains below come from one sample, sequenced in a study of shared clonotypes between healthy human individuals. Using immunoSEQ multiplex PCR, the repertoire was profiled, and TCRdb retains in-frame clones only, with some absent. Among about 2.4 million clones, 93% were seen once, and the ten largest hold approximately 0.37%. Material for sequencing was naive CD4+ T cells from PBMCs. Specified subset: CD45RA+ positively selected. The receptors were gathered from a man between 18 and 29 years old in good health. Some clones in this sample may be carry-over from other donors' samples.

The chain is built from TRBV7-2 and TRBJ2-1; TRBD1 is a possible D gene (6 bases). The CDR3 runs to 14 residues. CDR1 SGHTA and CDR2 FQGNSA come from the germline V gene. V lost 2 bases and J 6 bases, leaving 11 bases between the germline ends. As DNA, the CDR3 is TGTGCCAGCAGCTTACGGGACACCTCCAATGAGCAGTTCTTC. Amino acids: CASSLRDTSNEQFF.

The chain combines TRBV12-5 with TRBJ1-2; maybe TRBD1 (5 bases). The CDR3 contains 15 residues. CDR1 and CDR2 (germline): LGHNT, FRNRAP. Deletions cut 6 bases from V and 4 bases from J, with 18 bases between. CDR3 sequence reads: CASGLDRDGAYGYTF. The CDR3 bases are TGTGCTAGTGGCCTCGACCGGGACGGAGCCTATGGCTACACCTTC. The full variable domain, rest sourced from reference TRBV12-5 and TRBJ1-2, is DARVTQTPRHKVTEMGQEVTMRCQPILGHNTVFWYRQTMMQGLELLAYFRNRAPLDDSGMPKDRFSAEMPDATLATLKIQPSEPRDSAVYFCASGLDRDGAYGYTFGSGTRLTVV.

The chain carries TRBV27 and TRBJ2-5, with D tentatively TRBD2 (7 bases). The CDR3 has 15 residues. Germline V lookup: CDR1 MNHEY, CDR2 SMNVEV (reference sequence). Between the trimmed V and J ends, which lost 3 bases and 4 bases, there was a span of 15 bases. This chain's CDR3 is CASSLAGANVETQYF. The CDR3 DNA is TGTGCCAGCAGTTTGGCGGGGGCTAATGTAGAGACCCAGTACTTC.

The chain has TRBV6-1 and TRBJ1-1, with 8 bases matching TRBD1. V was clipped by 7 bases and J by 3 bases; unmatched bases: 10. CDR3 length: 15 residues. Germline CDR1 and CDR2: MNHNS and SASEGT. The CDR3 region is CASKIGRDRYTEAFF. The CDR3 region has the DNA TGTGCCAGCAAGATAGGTAGGGACAGGTACACTGAAGCTTTCTTT.

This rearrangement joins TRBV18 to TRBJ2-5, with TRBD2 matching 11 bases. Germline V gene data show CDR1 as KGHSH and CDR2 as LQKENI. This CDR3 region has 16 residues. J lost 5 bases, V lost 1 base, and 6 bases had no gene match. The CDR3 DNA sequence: TGTGCCAGCTCACCACTGGGACTAGCGGCATTTGAGACCCAGTACTTC. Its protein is CASSPLGLAAFETQYF. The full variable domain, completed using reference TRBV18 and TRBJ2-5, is NAGVMQNPRHLVRRRGQEARLRCSPMKGHSHVYWYRQLPEEGLKFMVYLQKENIIDESGMPKERFSAEFPKEGPSILRIQQVVRGDSAAYFCASSPLGLAAFETQYFGPGTRLLVL.

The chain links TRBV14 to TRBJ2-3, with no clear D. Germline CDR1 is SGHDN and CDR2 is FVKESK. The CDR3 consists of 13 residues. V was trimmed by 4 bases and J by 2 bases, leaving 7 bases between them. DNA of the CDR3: TGTGCCAGCAGCCTCACTCCCACAGATACGCAGTATTTT. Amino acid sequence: CASSLTPTDTQYF. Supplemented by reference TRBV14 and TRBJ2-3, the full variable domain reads EAGVTQFPSHSVIEKGQTVTLRCDPISGHDNLYWYRRVMGKEIKFLLHFVKESKQDESGMPNNRFLAERTGGTYSTLKVQPAELEDSGVYFCASSLTPTDTQYFGPGTRLTVL.

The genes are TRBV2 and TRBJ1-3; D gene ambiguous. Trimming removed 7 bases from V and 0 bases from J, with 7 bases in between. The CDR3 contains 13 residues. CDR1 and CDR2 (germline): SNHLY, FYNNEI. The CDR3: CASKGSSGNTIYF. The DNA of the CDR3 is TGTGCCAGCAAGGGAAGCTCTGGAAACACCATATATTTT. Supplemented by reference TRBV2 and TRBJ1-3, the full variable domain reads EPEVTQTPSHQVTQMGQEVILRCVPISNHLYFYWYRQILGQKVEFLVSFYNNEISEKSEIFDDQFSVERPDGSNFTLKIRSTKLEDSAMYFCASKGSSGNTIYFGEGSWLTVV.

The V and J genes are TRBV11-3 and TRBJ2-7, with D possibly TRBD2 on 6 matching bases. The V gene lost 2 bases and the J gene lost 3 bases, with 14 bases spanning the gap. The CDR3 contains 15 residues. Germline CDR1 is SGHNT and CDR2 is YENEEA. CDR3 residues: CASSLMAGSFYEQYF. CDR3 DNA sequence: TGTGCCAGCAGCTTAATGGCGGGGAGCTTCTACGAGCAGTACTTC.

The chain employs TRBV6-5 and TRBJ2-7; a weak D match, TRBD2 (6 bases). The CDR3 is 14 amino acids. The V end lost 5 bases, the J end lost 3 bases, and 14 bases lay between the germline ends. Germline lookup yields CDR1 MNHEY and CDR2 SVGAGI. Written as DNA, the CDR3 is TGTGCCAGCAGTGTTGTGTTCGGGGGCTACGAGCAGTACTTC. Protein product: CASSVVFGGYEQYF.

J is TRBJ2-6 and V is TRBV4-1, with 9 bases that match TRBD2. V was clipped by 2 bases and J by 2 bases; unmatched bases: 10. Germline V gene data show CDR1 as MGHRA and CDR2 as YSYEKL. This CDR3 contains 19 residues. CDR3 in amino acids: CASSQNILAGMPGANVLTF. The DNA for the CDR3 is TGCGCCAGCAGCCAAAACATACTAGCGGGTATGCCTGGGGCCAACGTCCTGACTTTC.

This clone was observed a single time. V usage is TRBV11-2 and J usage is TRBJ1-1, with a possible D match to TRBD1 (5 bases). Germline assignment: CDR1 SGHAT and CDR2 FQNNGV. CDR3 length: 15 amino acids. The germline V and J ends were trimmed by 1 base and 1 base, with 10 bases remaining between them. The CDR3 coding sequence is TGTGCCAGCAGCTTAGGACTTCAGGGGAACACTGAAGCTTTCTTT. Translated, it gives CASSLGLQGNTEAFF.

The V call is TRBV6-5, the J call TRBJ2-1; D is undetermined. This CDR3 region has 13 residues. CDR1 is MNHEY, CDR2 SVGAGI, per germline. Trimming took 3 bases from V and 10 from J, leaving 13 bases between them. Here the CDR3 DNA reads TGTGCCAGCAGTTATCCTGGGTCGAGGGAGCAGTTCTTC. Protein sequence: CASSYPGSREQFF.

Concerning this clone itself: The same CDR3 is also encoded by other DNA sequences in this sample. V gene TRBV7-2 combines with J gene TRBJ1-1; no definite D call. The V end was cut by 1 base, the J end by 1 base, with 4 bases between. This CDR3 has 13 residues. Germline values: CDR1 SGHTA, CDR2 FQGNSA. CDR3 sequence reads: CASSLDRNTEAFF. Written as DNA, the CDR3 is TGTGCCAGCAGCTTAGATCGGAACACTGAAGCTTTCTTT.

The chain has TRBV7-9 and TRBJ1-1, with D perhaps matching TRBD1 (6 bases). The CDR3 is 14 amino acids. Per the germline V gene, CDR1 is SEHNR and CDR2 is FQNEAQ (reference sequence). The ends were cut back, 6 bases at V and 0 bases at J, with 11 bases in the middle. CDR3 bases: TGTGCCAGCAGGGGACATTCCCTGAACACTGAAGCTTTCTTT. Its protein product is CASRGHSLNTEAFF.

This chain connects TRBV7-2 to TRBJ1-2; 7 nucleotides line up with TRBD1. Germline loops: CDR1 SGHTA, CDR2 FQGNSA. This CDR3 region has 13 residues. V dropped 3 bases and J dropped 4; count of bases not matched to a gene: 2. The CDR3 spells CASSFRDSYGYTF. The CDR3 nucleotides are TGTGCCAGCAGCTTCCGGGACAGCTATGGCTACACCTTC.

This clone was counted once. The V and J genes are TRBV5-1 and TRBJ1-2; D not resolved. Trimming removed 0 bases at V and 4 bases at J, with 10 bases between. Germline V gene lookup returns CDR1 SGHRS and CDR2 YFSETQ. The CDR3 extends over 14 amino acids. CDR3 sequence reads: CASSLVEGGYGYTF. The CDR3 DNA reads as TGCGCCAGCAGCTTGGTGGAGGGTGGCTATGGCTACACCTTC.

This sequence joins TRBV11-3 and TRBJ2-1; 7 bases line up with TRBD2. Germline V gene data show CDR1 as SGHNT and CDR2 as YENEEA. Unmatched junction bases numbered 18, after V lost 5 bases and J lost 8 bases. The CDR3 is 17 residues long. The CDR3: CASSAAGWAGVADEQFF. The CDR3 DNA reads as TGTGCCAGCAGCGCCGCGGGCTGGGCGGGAGTAGCTGATGAGCAGTTCTTC.

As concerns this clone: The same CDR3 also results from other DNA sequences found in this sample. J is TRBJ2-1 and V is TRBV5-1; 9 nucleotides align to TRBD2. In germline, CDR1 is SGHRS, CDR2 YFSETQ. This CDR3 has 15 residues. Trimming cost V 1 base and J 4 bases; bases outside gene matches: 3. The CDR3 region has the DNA TGCGCCAGCAGCTTGCCTAGCGGGACTTACAATGAGCAGTTCTTC. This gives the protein CASSLPSGTYNEQFF.

The CDR3 sequence: CASSAGGTSGPGNEQFF. The CDR3 region has the DNA TGTGCCAGCAGTGCAGGAGGGACTAGCGGGCCGGGGAATGAGCAGTTCTTC. V usage is TRBV2 and J usage is TRBJ2-1; 12 bases are a match to TRBD2. The CDR3 covers 17 residues. V lost 4 bases and J lost 7; bases outside the gene matches: 11. From germline, CDR1 is SNHLY and CDR2 FYNNEI.

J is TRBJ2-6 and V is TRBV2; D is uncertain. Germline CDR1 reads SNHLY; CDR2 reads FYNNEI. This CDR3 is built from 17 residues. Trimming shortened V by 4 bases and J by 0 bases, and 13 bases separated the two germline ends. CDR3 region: CASSGTAKPSGANVLTF. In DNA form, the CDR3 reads TGTGCCAGCAGTGGGACCGCCAAACCCTCTGGGGCCAACGTCCTGACTTTC.

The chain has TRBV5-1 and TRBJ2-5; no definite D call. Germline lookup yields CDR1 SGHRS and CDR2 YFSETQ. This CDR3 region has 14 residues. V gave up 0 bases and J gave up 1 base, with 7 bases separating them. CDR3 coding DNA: TGCGCCAGCAGCTTGGCCTGGAGCCAAGAGACCCAGTACTTC. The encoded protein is CASSLAWSQETQYF.

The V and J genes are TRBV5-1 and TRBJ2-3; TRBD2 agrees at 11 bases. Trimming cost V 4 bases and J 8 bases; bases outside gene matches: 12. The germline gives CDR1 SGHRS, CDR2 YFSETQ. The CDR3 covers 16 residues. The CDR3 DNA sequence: TGCGCCAGCAGCCCTACTAGCGGGAGAACCCTAGGTACGCAGTATTTT. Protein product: CASSPTSGRTLGTQYF.

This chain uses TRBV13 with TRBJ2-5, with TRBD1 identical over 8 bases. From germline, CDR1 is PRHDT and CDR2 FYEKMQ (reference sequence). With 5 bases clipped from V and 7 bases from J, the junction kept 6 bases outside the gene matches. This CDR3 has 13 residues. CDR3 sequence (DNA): TGTGCCAGCAGCCCGGACAGGGTGGCGACCCAGTACTTC. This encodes CASSPDRVATQYF.

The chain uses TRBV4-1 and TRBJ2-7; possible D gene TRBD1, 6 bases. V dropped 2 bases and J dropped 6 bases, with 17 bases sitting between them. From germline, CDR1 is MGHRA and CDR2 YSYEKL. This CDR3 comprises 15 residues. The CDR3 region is CASSQKQGLELEQYF. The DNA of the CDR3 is TGCGCCAGCAGCCAAAAACAGGGCCTGGAGCTCGAGCAGTACTTC.

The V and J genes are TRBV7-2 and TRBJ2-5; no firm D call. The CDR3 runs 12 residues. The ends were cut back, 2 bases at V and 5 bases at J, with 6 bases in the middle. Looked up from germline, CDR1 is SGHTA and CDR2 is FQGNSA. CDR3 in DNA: TGTGCCAGCAGCTTACTCTTGGAGACCCAGTACTTC. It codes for CASSLLLETQYF.

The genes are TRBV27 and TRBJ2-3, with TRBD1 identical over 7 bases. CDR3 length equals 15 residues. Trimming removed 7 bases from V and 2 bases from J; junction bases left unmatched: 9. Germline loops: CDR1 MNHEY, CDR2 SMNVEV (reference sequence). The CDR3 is CASNSRTGNTDTQYF. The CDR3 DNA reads TGTGCCAGCAACTCACGGACAGGCAACACAGATACGCAGTATTTT.

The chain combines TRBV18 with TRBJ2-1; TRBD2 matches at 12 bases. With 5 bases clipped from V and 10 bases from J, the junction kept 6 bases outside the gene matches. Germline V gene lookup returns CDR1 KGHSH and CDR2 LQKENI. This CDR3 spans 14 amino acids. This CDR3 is CASSAGTSGWEQFF. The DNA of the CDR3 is TGTGCCAGCTCAGCCGGGACTAGCGGGTGGGAGCAGTTCTTC.

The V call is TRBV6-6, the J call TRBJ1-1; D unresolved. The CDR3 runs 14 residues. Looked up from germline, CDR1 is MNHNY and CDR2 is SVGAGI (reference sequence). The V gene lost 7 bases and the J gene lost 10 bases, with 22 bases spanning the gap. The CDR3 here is CASTLSDRSGGAFF. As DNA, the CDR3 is TGTGCCAGCACCCTTTCTGATCGTTCCGGTGGAGCTTTCTTT.